The 7 T cell receptor beta chains reported below all come from one sample, sequenced in a study of blood T cell repertoires in COVID-19. Sequenced by immunoSEQ multiplex PCR; TCRdb stores in-frame clones only, minus some. The sample includes approximately 230,000 clones, roughly nine tenths of them seen just once. Input material: PBMCs or T cells enriched from blood (not recorded which). The source of these receptors is a woman in her 30s with acute COVID-19.

The J gene is TRBJ2-1, the V gene TRBV14; TRBD1 matches 7 bases. The CDR3 loop spans 16 amino acids. Germline V gene data show CDR1 as SGHDN and CDR2 as FVKESK. The junction had 8 bases not matched to a gene; V was cut back by 2 bases and J by 4 bases. CDR3 sequence (DNA): TGTGCCAGCAGCCAATTTCTATACAGGGGTTACAATGAGCAGTTCTTC. Translating gives CASSQFLYRGYNEQFF.

V usage is TRBV15 and J usage is TRBJ1-4; D is ambiguous. The V and J ends lost 1 base and 0 bases respectively, with 12 bases between them. CDR1 and CDR2 (germline): LNHNV, YYDKDF (reference sequence). This CDR3 has 17 residues. The chain's CDR3 is CATSRVGGGSTNEKLFF. The CDR3 DNA sequence: TGTGCCACCAGCAGAGTCGGAGGAGGATCAACTAATGAAAAACTGTTTTTT.

The rearrangement links TRBV19 to TRBJ2-1, with 10 bases lining up with TRBD2. Germline V gene data show CDR1 as LNHDA and CDR2 as SQIVND (reference sequence). The CDR3 consists of 15 residues. V shed 3 bases, J shed 5 bases, and the junction held 4 bases outside the gene matches. CDR3 loop: CASSMRTSGDNEQFF. The CDR3 DNA is TGTGCCAGTAGTATGAGGACTAGCGGAGACAATGAGCAGTTCTTC.

Written as DNA, the CDR3 is TGTGCCAGCAGTTTATCCCCCACAGCCTCCTACGAGCAGTACTTC. It is translated as CASSLSPTASYEQYF. The chain uses TRBV28 and TRBJ2-7; unclear D gene. V lost 1 base and J lost 0, with 10 bases in between. The CDR3 sequence is 15 residues long. Germline V lookup: CDR1 MDHEN, CDR2 SYDVKM.

This rearrangement joins TRBV3-1 (or the pseudogene TRBV3-2) to TRBJ1-2; D possibly corresponds to TRBD1 (6 bases). This CDR3 contains 12 residues. Trimming removed 5 bases at V and 4 bases at J, with 8 bases between. The germline gives CDR1 LGHDT, CDR2 YNNKEL (reference sequence). CDR3 sequence reads: CASSDRTYGYTF. In DNA, the CDR3 is TGTGCCAGCAGCGACAGGACCTATGGCTACACCTTC.

The J gene is TRBJ2-7, the V gene TRBV11-2; D remains unclear. Trimming took 1 base from V and 6 from J, leaving 16 bases between them. Germline CDR1 and CDR2: SGHAT and FQNNGV. The CDR3 length is 15 residues. The CDR3 here is CASSLGSLLILEQYF. In nucleotides, the CDR3 is TGTGCCAGCAGCTTAGGCTCCTTACTAATTCTCGAGCAGTACTTC.

This sequence joins TRBV29-1 and TRBJ1-3; D ambiguous. The CDR3 covers 14 residues. Trimming cost V 5 bases and J 0 bases, with 11 bases left between them. CDR1 is SQVTM, CDR2 ANQGSEA, per germline. The CDR3 sequence is CSVLAGNSGNTIYF. The CDR3 region has the DNA TGCAGCGTTCTAGCCGGCAACTCTGGAAACACCATATATTTT. Complete variable domain (other parts from reference TRBV29-1 and TRBJ1-3): SAVISQKPSRDICQRGTSLTIQCQVDSQVTMMFWYRQQPGQSLTLIATANQGSEATYESGFVIDKFPISRPNLTFSTLTVSNMSPEDSSIYLCSVLAGNSGNTIYFGEGSWLTVV.